These 25 T cell receptor beta chains were sequenced from one sample in a study of tissue T cells after allogeneic stem cell transplantation. The protocol was immunoSEQ multiplex PCR, while the TCRdb copy is restricted to in-frame clones and leaves out a portion. The data contain around 7,300 clones, approximately 46% of them singletons. Regarding time point: mouse harvest day 7 after allogeneic transplant. Mouse grafts combined 10^7 T-cell-depleted bone marrow cells with 10^6 splenic CD5+ T cells. Sequenced material: gut tissue. The receptor source for this set is a female BALB/c mouse given C57BL/6 T cells with graft-versus-host disease after an allogeneic hematopoietic cell transplant.

This clone was found a few times. Mouse gene names apply. From the germline J gene comes the end of the CDR3, since the read stops 1 residue before it. The rearrangement links TRBV19 to TRBJ2-2, with 8 bases identical to TRBD2. J was trimmed by 0 bases and V by 4 bases; bases with no gene match: 2. The V gene's germline CDR1 is FNHDT and CDR2 SITEND (reference sequence). The CDR3 consists of 15 residues. Incomplete CDR3 DNA: TGTGCCAGCAGTCCACTGGGGGCAAACACCGGGCAGCTCTAC. This translates into CASSPLGANTGQLY. The CDR3 reads in full as CASSPLGANTGQLYF.

A few counts support this clone. Gene names are mouse gene names. The read terminates 1 residue ahead of where the CDR3 ends, so the germline J gene completes it. V gene TRBV1 combines with J gene TRBJ1-4, with 12 bases identical to TRBD1. The CDR3 is made up of 15 amino acids. With V trimmed by 2 bases and J by 6 bases, 1 base remained unmatched. Germline CDR1 and CDR2: NSQYPW and LRSPGD (reference sequence). The CDR3 sequence: CTCSARDRGHERLFF. CDR3 DNA (partial): TGCACCTGCAGTGCAAGGGACAGGGGGCACGAAAGATTATTT.

With regard to this clone: Gene names denote mouse genes. The CDR3 goes on 1 residue after the read ends, and that part is filled in from the germline J gene. The chain links TRBV5 to TRBJ1-2, with 7 positions matching TRBD1. Germline V gene lookup returns CDR1 LGHNA and CDR2 YNLKQL (reference sequence). The ends lost 1 base at V and 5 bases at J; junction bases unmatched: 4. CDR3 length: 14 amino acids. The chain's CDR3 is CASSQGQGGSDYTF. The CDR3 DNA, read in part, is TGTGCCAGCAGCCAAGGACAGGGCGGGTCCGACTACACC.

In this sample, this clone turned up a few times. Mouse names are used for the genes. The CDR3 end falls 1 residue outside the read, so it is completed with the germline J gene. The V call is TRBV13-2, the J call TRBJ2-3, with a weak D call TRBD1 (6 bases). In germline, CDR1 is NNHNN, CDR2 SYGAGS (reference sequence). The V gene lost 2 bases and the J gene lost 0 bases, with 10 bases spanning the gap. CDR3 length: 15 residues. The CDR3: CASGEGTSSAETLYF. Partial CDR3 DNA: TGTGCCAGCGGTGAGGGGACATCTAGTGCAGAAACGCTGTAT.

With respect to this clone: The gene names given are mouse names. The CDR3 end falls 1 residue outside the read, so it is completed with the germline J gene. This chain joins TRBV12-2 and TRBJ2-5; D not resolved. The CDR3 is 14 amino acids. Germline assignment: CDR1 SGHLS and CDR2 HYDKME. V shed 3 bases and J shed 0 bases, with 9 bases lying between them. The CDR3 is CASSFEGNQDTQYF. The sequenced part of the CDR3 DNA is TGTGCCAGCTCTTTCGAAGGTAACCAAGACACCCAGTAC.

Note on this clone: Mouse germline and gene names are used. The read ends 1 residue shy of where the CDR3 ends; the end is completed using the germline J gene. This chain uses TRBV13-3 with TRBJ1-1, with D possibly TRBD1 on 5 matching bases. Germline CDR1 reads NNHDY; CDR2 reads SYVADS. CDR3 length: 14 amino acids. The germline V and J ends were trimmed by 2 bases and 0 bases, with 8 bases remaining between them. The CDR3: CASSEGQTNTEVFF. CDR3 bases read: TGTGCCAGCAGTGAAGGACAAACAAACACAGAAGTCTTC.

Points on this clone: Gene names are the mouse ones. The observed sequence ends 1 residue before the CDR3 terminus, with the missing tail filled in from the germline J gene. V gene TRBV3 combines with J gene TRBJ2-7; D unclear. The CDR3 contains 13 residues. Looked up from germline, CDR1 is SNHLY and CDR2 is FYNGKV (reference sequence). The germline V and J ends were trimmed by 1 base and 1 base, with 5 bases remaining between them. CDR3 residues: CASSLGGSYEQYF. CDR3 DNA, as far as it was read: TGTGCCAGCAGCTTAGGGGGTTCCTATGAACAGTAC.

Note on this clone: Germline and genes: mouse. The CDR3 DNA, read in part, is TGTGACGATTGGGACTCCGACTACACC. This gives the protein CDDWDSDYT. The entire CDR3 is CDDWDSDYTF. The V and J genes are TRBV14 and TRBJ1-2; D gene ambiguous. The read falls 1 residue short of the CDR3 end, and the missing part is taken from the germline J gene. CDR3 size: 10 residues. The germline gives CDR1 SGHDT, CDR2 FRDEAV.

Concerning this clone itself: Any gene name here is a mouse gene name. The DNA ends 1 residue before the CDR3 does, and the rest of the CDR3 is filled in from the germline J gene. This sequence joins TRBV23 and TRBJ1-1; the table's D gene call, TRBD1, was not cross checked with the DNA. Germline CDR1 and CDR2: KGHTA and FQNQQP. CDR3 length equals 12 residues. Here the CDR3 reads CSSSQSNREVFF. The covered CDR3 bases are TGCTCCAGCAGTCAATCGAACAGAGAAGTCTTC.

Note on this clone: These gene names are mouse names. The read terminates 1 residue ahead of where the CDR3 ends, so the germline J gene completes it. The chain employs TRBV26 and TRBJ2-5, with 8 bases that match TRBD1. The CDR3 is 15 amino acids. With V trimmed by 4 bases and J by 2 bases, 5 bases remained unmatched. Looked up from germline, CDR1 is KGHPV and CDR2 is FQNQEV (reference sequence). This CDR3 reads CASSRQGWGQDTQYF. The sequenced part of the CDR3 DNA is TGTGCCAGCAGTCGACAGGGGTGGGGCCAAGACACCCAGTAC.

This clone was detected only once. These gene names are mouse names. The CDR3 extends 1 residue past the end of the read, so its final part is completed from the germline J gene. The chain couples TRBV26 to TRBJ1-1; the D gene is possibly TRBD1 (6 bases). There are 15 residues in the CDR3. The germline V gene has CDR1 KGHPV and CDR2 FQNQEV (reference sequence). V lost 2 bases and J lost 1, with 11 bases in between. CDR3 sequence reads: CASSLRGRGNTEVFF. The CDR3 bases that were read are TGTGCCAGCAGTCTGCGGGGGCGCGGGAACACAGAAGTCTTC.

This clone was seen a handful of times. The genes and germline here are from mouse. The CDR3 end is not reached by the read, which stops 1 residue before it; the germline J gene fills it in. The genes are TRBV15 and TRBJ2-7; TRBD2 matches at 7 bases. Germline CDR1 reads SGHND; CDR2 reads FRSKSL. With V trimmed by 1 base and J by 7 bases, 1 base remained unmatched. The CDR3 length is 12 residues. The CDR3 sequence is CASSLDWGEQYF. Partial CDR3 DNA: TGTGCCAGCAGTTTAGACTGGGGAGAACAGTAC.

This clone showed up just a few times. Genes here carry mouse names. The CDR3 is cut off 1 residue early in the read; its end comes from the germline J gene. V usage is TRBV3 and J usage is TRBJ2-7, with D tentatively TRBD1 or TRBD2 (5 bases each). Germline CDR1 is SNHLY and CDR2 is FYNGKV (reference sequence). Deletions cut 8 bases from V and 7 bases from J, with 12 bases between. There are 11 residues in the CDR3. CDR3 DNA (partial): TGTGCCAGCGCGCGGGGGTGGGAACAGTAC. It specifies CASARGWEQY. The whole CDR3 region reads CASARGWEQYF.

This clone has a handful of counts. Gene labels here are mouse ones. The CDR3 is cut off 1 residue early in the read; its end comes from the germline J gene. V usage is TRBV12-1 and J usage is TRBJ2-3, with D possibly called TRBD1 or TRBD2 (5 bases each). The CDR3 runs 13 residues. Germline-derived CDR1 and CDR2 are SGHSN and HYEKVE. Trimming shortened V by 0 bases and J by 3 bases, and 6 bases separated the two germline ends. CDR3 protein: CASSLGAAETLYF. The CDR3 DNA, read in part, is TGTGCCAGCTCTCTCGGGGCAGCAGAAACGCTGTAT.

Of note for this clone: Genes and germline are mouse. The read terminates 1 residue ahead of where the CDR3 ends, so the germline J gene completes it. V is TRBV13-1 and J is TRBJ2-7; D gene uncertain. V lost 0 bases, J lost 7 bases, and 5 bases lay in between. The V gene's germline CDR1 is NSHNY and CDR2 SYGAGN. This CDR3 has 11 amino acids. CDR3 in amino acids: CASSDGGEQYF. Incomplete CDR3 DNA: TGTGCCAGCAGTGATGGCGGGGAACAGTAC.

As for this clone: Gene names follow the mouse nomenclature. The CDR3 end lies 1 residue beyond the end of the read and is filled in from the germline J gene. The chain joins TRBV31 to TRBJ1-3; D might be TRBD1 (5 bases). The CDR3 is made up of 14 amino acids. Germline CDR1 is GKSSPN and CDR2 is SITVG. With 0 bases removed from V and 5 bases from J, the gap between germline ends came to 11 bases. This chain's CDR3 is CAWSLPQGRNTLYF. The part of the CDR3 DNA that was read is TGTGCCTGGAGTCTACCCCAGGGAAGAAATACGCTCTAT.

There are a few counts of this clone. These gene names are mouse names. The read finishes 1 residue shy of the CDR3 end, and the germline J gene is used to complete it. The J gene is TRBJ2-3, the V gene TRBV15, with 8 bases that match TRBD2. V lost 6 bases, J lost 1 base, and 3 bases stayed unmatched. This CDR3 comprises 14 residues. In germline, CDR1 is SGHND, CDR2 FRSKSL. The CDR3 region is CASSDWGGAETLYF. CDR3 DNA, as far as it was read: TGTGCCAGCAGCGACTGGGGAGGTGCAGAAACGCTGTAT.

As to this clone: The listed genes are named as in mouse. Read data end 1 residue before the CDR3 end; the end is taken from the germline J gene. The rearrangement joins TRBV12-2 to TRBJ2-7; 7 nucleotides match TRBD2. Germline trimming cut 0 bases from V and 3 bases from J; bases unmatched to any gene: 1. Germline CDR1 is SGHLS and CDR2 is HYDKME. The CDR3 spans 13 residues. The sequenced part of the CDR3 DNA is TGTGCCAGCTCTCTCGTGGGGGGCTATGAACAGTAC. Translated, it gives CASSLVGGYEQY. The full CDR3 protein is CASSLVGGYEQYF.

A remark on this clone: The listed genes are named as in mouse. The read ends 1 residue shy of where the CDR3 ends; the end is completed using the germline J gene. The chain carries TRBV13-3 and TRBJ1-3, with a tentative D call TRBD1 (5 bases). The CDR3 extends over 15 amino acids. V gave up 1 base and J gave up 0 bases, with 8 bases separating them. The germline gives CDR1 NNHDY, CDR2 SYVADS. This chain's CDR3 is CASSDKTDSGNTLYF. The part of the CDR3 DNA that was read is TGTGCCAGCAGTGATAAGACAGATTCTGGAAATACGCTCTAT.

On this clone itself: The gene names here belong to mouse. Here the CDR3 reads CASSQEGGGQDTQYF. The DNA read from the CDR3 is TGTGCCAGCAGCCAAGAGGGGGGGGGCCAAGACACCCAGTAC. This chain uses TRBV5 with TRBJ2-5, with TRBD2 identical over 7 bases. The read ends 1 residue early relative to the CDR3; the germline J gene fills the gap. Germline loops: CDR1 LGHNA, CDR2 YNLKQL (reference sequence). The CDR3 consists of 15 residues. Trimming took 0 bases from V and 2 from J; bases not matched to a gene: 2.

About this clone: Here the gene names and germline are mouse. The CDR3 is cut off 1 residue early in the read; its end comes from the germline J gene. The V and J genes are TRBV26 and TRBJ1-4; TRBD1 might be the D (5 bases). The CDR3 spans 15 residues. Trimming took off 1 base at V and 7 bases at J, with 13 bases between the two ends. Germline V gene lookup returns CDR1 KGHPV and CDR2 FQNQEV (reference sequence). The covered CDR3 bases are TGTGCCAGCAGTCTGTTCCAGGGAGGGAGCGAAAGATTATTT. Its translation: CASSLFQGGSERLF. The entire CDR3 protein reads CASSLFQGGSERLFF.

Of note for this clone: Germline and genes here are mouse. CDR3 sequence reads: CASSDNRVSPLYF. CDR3 DNA (partial): TGTGCCAGCAGTGATAACAGGGTCTCGCCCCTCTAC. J is TRBJ1-6 and V is TRBV13-1, with a weak D call TRBD1 (6 bases). The read stops 1 residue short of the end of the CDR3; the missing end is completed from the germline J gene. TRBJ1-6 is labeled an ORF, and its function is uncertain. V gave up 1 base and J gave up 10 bases, with 9 bases separating them. The CDR3 spans 13 residues. Per the germline V gene, CDR1 is NSHNY and CDR2 is SYGAGN.

Note on this clone: All gene names here are mouse names. The CDR3 extends 1 residue past the end of the read, so its final part is completed from the germline J gene. The chain recombines TRBV4 with TRBJ2-4; D unclear. The CDR3 is 11 residues long. The V gene lost 4 bases and the J gene lost 7 bases, with 6 bases spanning the gap. The V gene's germline CDR1 is LGHDT and CDR2 YNNKQL (reference sequence). The sequenced part of the CDR3 DNA is TGTGCCAGCAGCTTGTTATACACCTTGTAC. Translation: CASSLLYTLY. The entire CDR3 reads CASSLLYTLYF.

Details on this clone: Gene labels here are mouse ones. Here the CDR3 reads CASSDGDSQNTLYF. The CDR3 bases that were read are TGTGCCAGCAGTGATGGGGATAGTCAAAACACCTTGTAC. The rearrangement joins TRBV13-1 to TRBJ2-4; D is unclear. The read ends 1 residue before the CDR3 terminus; that terminus is restored from the germline J gene. The V gene's germline CDR1 is NSHNY and CDR2 SYGAGN. Trimming stripped 0 bases from V and 0 bases from J, with 5 bases between. This CDR3 spans 14 amino acids.

This clone was seen more than once but under ten times. The gene symbols are mouse symbols. The CDR3 end is not reached by the read, which stops 1 residue before it; the germline J gene fills it in. The chain links TRBV1 to TRBJ1-1; D not resolved. The CDR3 has 13 residues. Trimming left V 0 bases short and J 3 bases short, with 5 bases between. Looked up from germline, CDR1 is NSQYPW and CDR2 is LRSPGD (reference sequence). The sequenced part of the CDR3 DNA is TGCACCTGCAGTGCAGAAAGGGACACAGAAGTCTTC. This encodes CTCSAERDTEVF. The full-length CDR3 reads as CTCSAERDTEVFF.